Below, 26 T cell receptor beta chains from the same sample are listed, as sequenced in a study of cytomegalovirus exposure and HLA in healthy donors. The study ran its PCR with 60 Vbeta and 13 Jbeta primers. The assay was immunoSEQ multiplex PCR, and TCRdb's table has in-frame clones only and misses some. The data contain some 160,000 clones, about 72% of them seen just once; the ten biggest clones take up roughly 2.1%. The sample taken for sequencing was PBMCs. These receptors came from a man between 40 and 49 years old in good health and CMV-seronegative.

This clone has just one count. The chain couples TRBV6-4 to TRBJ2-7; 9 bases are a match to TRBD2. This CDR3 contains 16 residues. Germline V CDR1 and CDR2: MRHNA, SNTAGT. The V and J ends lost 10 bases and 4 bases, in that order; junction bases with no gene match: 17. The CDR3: CANPMRVAGVGYEQYF. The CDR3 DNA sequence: TGTGCCAACCCGATGCGTGTAGCGGGAGTGGGGTACGAGCAGTACTTC.

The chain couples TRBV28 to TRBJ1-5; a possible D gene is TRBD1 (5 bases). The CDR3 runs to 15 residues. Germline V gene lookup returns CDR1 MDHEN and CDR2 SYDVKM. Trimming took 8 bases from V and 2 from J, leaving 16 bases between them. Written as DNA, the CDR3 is TGTGCCAGCGTCACAGGTCCCCCTGGCAATCAGCCCCAGCATTTT. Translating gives CASVTGPPGNQPQHF.

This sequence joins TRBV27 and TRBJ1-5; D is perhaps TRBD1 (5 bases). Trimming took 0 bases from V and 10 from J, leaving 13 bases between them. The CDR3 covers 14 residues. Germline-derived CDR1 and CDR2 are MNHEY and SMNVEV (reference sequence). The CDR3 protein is CASSLSRANTPQHF. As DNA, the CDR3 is TGTGCCAGCAGTTTATCCAGGGCTAATACACCCCAGCATTTT.

The CDR3 bases are TGTGCCTGGAGTCCTTGGACTAGCGGGAGGGGCTACAATGAGCAGTTCTTC. Protein: CAWSPWTSGRGYNEQFF. The genes are TRBV30 and TRBJ2-1; 15 nucleotides agree with TRBD2. The CDR3 is 17 residues long. Germline trimming cut 2 bases from V and 3 bases from J; bases unmatched to any gene: 5. CDR1 is GTSNPN and CDR2 is SVGIG in the germline V gene (reference sequence). The whole variable domain, remainder taken from reference TRBV30 and TRBJ2-1, is SQTIHQWPATLVQPVGSPLSLECTVEGTSNPNLYWYRQAAGRGLQLLFYSVGIGQISSEVPQNLSASRPQDRQFILSSKKLLLSDSGFYLCAWSPWTSGRGYNEQFFGPGTRLTVL.

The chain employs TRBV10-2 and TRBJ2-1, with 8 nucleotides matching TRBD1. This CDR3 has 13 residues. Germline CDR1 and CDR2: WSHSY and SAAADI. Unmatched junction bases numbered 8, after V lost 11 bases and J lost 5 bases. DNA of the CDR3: TGCGCCGGCTCAAGGACAGGGCACAATGAGCAGTTCTTC. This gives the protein CAGSRTGHNEQFF.

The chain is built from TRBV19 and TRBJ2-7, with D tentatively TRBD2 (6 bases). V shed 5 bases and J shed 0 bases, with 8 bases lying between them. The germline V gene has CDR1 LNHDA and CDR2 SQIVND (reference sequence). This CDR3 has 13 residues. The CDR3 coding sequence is TGTGCCAGTAGTCTCGGGAGCTCCTACGAGCAGTACTTC. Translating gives CASSLGSSYEQYF.

The DNA of the CDR3 is TGTGCCAGCTCAACCAATCCGACACAGAACACTGAAGCTTTCTTT. Translated: CASSTNPTQNTEAFF. The chain is built from TRBV18 and TRBJ1-1; D not resolved. This CDR3 is built from 15 residues. CDR1 KGHSH and CDR2 LQKENI come from the germline V gene. V gave up 5 bases and J gave up 1 base, with 14 bases separating them.

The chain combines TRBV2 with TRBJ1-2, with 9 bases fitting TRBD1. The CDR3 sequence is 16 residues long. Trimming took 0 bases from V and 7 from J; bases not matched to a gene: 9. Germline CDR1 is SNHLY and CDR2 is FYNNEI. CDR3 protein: CASSEAQTGGLSGYTF. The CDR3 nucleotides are TGTGCCAGCAGTGAAGCGCAGACAGGGGGTTTGTCTGGCTACACCTTC.

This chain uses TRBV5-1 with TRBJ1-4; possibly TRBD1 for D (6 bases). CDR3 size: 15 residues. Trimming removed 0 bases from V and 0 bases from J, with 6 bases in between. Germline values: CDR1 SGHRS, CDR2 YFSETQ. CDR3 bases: TGCGCCAGCAGCTTGGGGACAGCAACTAATGAAAAACTGTTTTTT. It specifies CASSLGTATNEKLFF.

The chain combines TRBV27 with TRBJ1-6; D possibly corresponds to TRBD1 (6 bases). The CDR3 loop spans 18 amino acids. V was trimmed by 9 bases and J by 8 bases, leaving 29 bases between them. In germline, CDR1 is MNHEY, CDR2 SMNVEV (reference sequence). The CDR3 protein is CARGWGWVSGAVYSPLHF. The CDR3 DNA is TGTGCCAGGGGATGGGGATGGGTGTCAGGGGCCGTTTATTCACCCCTCCACTTT.

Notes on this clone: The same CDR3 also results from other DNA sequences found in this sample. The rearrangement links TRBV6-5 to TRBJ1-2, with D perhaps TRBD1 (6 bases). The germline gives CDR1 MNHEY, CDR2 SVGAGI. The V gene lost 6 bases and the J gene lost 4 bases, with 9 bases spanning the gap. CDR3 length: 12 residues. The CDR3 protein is CASSRRGYGYTF. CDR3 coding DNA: TGTGCCAGCAGCCGCAGGGGCTATGGCTACACCTTC.

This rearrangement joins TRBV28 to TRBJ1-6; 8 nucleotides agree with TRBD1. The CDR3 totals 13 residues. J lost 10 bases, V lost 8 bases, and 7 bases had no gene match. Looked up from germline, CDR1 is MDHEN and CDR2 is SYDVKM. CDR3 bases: TGTGCCAGCTCAGACAGGGGTGGATCACCCCTCCACTTT. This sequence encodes CASSDRGGSPLHF.

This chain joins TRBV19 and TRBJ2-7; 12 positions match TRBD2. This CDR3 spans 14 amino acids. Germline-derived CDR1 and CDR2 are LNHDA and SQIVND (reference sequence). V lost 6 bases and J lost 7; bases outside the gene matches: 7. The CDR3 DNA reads TGTGCCAGTAGCCAGACTAGCGGGAGAAGTGAGCAGTACTTC. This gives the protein CASSQTSGRSEQYF.

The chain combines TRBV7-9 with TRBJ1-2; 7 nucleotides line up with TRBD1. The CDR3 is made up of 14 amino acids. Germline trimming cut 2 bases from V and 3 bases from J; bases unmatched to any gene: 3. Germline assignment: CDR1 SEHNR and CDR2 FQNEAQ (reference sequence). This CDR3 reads CASSLFQGDYGYTF. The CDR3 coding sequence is TGTGCCAGCAGCTTATTCCAGGGGGACTATGGCTACACCTTC.

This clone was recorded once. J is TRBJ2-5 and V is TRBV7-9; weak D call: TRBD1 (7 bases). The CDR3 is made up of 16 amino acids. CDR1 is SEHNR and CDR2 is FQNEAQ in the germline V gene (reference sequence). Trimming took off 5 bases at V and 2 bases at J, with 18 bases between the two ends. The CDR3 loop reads CASSKAWGDSQETQYF. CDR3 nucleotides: TGTGCCAGCAGCAAAGCGTGGGGGGACAGTCAAGAGACCCAGTACTTC.

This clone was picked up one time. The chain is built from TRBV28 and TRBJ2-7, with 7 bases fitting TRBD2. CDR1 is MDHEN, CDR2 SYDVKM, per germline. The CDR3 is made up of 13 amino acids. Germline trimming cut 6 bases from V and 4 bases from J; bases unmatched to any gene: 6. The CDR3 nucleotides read TGTGCCAGCAGGCATGGGGGGGGTTACGAGCAGTACTTC. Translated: CASRHGGGYEQYF.

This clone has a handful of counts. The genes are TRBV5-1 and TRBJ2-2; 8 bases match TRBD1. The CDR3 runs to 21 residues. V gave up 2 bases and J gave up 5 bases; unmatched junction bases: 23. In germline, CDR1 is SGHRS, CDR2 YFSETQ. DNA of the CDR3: TGCGCCAGCAGCTTTTTGGGCCTTTACTCAGGACAGGGATGGCAAACCGGGGAGCTGTTTTTT. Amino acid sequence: CASSFLGLYSGQGWQTGELFF.

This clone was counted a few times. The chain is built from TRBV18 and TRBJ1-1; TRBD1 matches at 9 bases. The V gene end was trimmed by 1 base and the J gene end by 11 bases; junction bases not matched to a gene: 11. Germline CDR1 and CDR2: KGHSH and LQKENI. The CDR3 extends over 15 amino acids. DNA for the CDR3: TGTGCCAGCTCACCACTTCCGAGACAGGGGGTTGGCGCTTTCTTT. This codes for CASSPLPRQGVGAFF. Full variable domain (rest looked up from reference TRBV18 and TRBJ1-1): NAGVMQNPRHLVRRRGQEARLRCSPMKGHSHVYWYRQLPEEGLKFMVYLQKENIIDESGMPKERFSAEFPKEGPSILRIQQVVRGDSAAYFCASSPLPRQGVGAFFGQGTRLTVV.

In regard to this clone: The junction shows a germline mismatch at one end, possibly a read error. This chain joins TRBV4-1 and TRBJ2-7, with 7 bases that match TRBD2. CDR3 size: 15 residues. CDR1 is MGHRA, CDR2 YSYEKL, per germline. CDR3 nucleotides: TGCGCCAGCGGCCAAGCGGGGACTCGCCTCTACGAGCAGTACTTC. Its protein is CASGQAGTRLYEQYF.

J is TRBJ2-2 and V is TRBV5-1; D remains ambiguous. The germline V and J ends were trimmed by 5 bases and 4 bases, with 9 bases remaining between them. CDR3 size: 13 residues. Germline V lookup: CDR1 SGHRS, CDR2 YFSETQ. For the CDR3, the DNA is TGCGCCAGCAGTGAGGAATTCACCGGGGAGCTGTTTTTT. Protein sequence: CASSEEFTGELFF. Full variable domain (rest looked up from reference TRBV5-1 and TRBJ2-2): KAGVTQTPRYLIKTRGQQVTLSCSPISGHRSVSWYQQTPGQGLQFLFEYFSETQRNKGNFPGRFSGRQFSNSRSEMNVSTLELGDSALYLCASSEEFTGELFFGEGSRLTVL.

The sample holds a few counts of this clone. Written as DNA, the CDR3 is TGTGCCAGCAGCTTGACAGGGGGCGACCCCGGTCCGAGCTCCTACGAGCAGTACTTC. This encodes CASSLTGGDPGPSSYEQYF. The chain is built from TRBV13 and TRBJ2-7; 10 nucleotides line up with TRBD1. Germline CDR1 reads PRHDT; CDR2 reads FYEKMQ (reference sequence). J was trimmed by 0 bases and V by 3 bases; bases with no gene match: 14. The CDR3 contains 19 residues.

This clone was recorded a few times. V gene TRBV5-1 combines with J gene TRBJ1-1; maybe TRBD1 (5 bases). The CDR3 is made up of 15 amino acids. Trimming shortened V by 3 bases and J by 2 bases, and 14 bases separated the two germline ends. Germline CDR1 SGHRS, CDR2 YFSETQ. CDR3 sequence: CASSSRVGQNTEAFF. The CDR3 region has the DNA TGCGCCAGCAGCTCCAGGGTGGGGCAAAACACTGAAGCTTTCTTT.

Here the CDR3 DNA reads TGTGCCAGCAGTCCAACGGGACAGGCAAAAAACATTCAGTACTTC. Translating gives CASSPTGQAKNIQYF. V is TRBV27 and J is TRBJ2-4; 8 bases are a match to TRBD1. Germline V gives CDR1 MNHEY, CDR2 SMNVEV (reference sequence). The length of the CDR3 is 15 residues. Trimming removed 5 bases from V and 4 bases from J; junction bases left unmatched: 7.

The CDR3 region has the DNA TGTGCCAGCACTCCCGGGACAGGGGGGGGCTACACCTTC. Translating gives CASTPGTGGGYTF. The chain links TRBV9 to TRBJ1-2, with 11 bases that match TRBD1. The V gene's germline CDR1 is SGDLS and CDR2 YYNGEE. Germline trimming cut 6 bases from V and 8 bases from J; bases unmatched to any gene: 6. The CDR3 extends over 13 amino acids.

This chain's CDR3 is CASRGFRANVLTF. Written as DNA, the CDR3 is TGCGCCAGCCGGGGGTTCAGGGCCAACGTCCTGACTTTC. The gene calls are TRBV10-2 and TRBJ2-6, with a possible D match to TRBD2 (6 bases). This CDR3 is 13 amino acids long. Germline V gene lookup returns CDR1 WSHSY and CDR2 SAAADI. Between the trimmed V and J ends, which lost 8 bases and 5 bases, there was a span of 10 bases.

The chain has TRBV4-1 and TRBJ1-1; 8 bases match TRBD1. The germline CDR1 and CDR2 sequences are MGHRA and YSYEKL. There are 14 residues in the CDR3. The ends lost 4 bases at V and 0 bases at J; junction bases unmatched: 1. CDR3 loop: CASSPGGLNTEAFF. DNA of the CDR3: TGCGCCAGCAGCCCAGGGGGCCTGAACACTGAAGCTTTCTTT.